The source of this TCR beta chain is a study of lymphopenia after photon versus proton radiotherapy. The CDR3 runs to 16 residues. The germline CDR1 and CDR2 sequences are SEHNR and FQNEAQ (reference sequence). The ends lost 6 bases at V and 5 bases at J; junction bases unmatched: 10. Sequencing was performed with immunoSEQ multiplex PCR; in TCRdb, only in-frame clones are kept and a portion is missing. The table has around 29,000 clones, 84% seen once; the top ten hold about 14%. The rearrangement joins TRBV7-9 to TRBJ2-7, with 13 bases identical to TRBD2. The source material was peripheral blood, sampled from a patient treated with proton-based radiotherapy. This clonotype originated in a woman between 70 and 85 years old with pancreatic cancer. For the CDR3, the DNA is TGTGCCAGCAGTCAGCACTCAGGACTAGCGGGAGACGAGCAGTACTTC. Translating it yields CASSQHSGLAGDEQYF. Full variable domain (outside the CDR3, taken from reference TRBV7-9 and TRBJ2-7): DTGVSQNPRHKITKRGQNVTFRCDPISEHNRLYWYRQTLGQGPEFLTYFQNEAQLEKSRLLSDRFSAERPKGSFSTLEIQRTEQGDSAMYLCASSQHSGLAGDEQYFGPGTRLTVT.